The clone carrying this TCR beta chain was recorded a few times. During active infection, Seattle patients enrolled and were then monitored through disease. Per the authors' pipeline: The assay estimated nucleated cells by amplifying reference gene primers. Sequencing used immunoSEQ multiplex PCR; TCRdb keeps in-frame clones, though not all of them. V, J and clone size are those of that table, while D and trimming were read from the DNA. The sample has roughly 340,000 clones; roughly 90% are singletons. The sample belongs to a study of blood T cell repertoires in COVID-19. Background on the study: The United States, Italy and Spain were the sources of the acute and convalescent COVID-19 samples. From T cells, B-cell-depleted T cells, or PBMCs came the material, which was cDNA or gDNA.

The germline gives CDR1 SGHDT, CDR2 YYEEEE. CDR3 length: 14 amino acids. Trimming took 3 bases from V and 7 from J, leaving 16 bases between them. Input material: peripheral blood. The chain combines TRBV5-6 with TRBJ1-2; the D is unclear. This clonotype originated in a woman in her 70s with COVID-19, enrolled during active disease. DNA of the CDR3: TGTGCCAGCAGCTGGATTACGGGATTTGGTGGCTACACCTTC. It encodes CASSWITGFGGYTF.